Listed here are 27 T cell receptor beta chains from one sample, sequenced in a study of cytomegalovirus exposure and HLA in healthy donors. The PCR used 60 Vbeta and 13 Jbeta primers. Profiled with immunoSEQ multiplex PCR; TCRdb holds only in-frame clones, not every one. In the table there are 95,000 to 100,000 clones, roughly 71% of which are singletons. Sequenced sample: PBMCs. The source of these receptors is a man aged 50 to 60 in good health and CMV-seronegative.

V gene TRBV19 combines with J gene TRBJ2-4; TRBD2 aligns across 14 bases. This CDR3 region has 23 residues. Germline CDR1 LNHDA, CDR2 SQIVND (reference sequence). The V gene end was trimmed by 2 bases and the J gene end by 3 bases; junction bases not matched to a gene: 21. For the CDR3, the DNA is TGTGCCAGTAGTATAAGGGGGGGACTAGCGGGAGTGGCTGGGGGATCGGGCAAAAACATTCAGTACTTC. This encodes CASSIRGGLAGVAGGSGKNIQYF.

CDR3 residues: CASNPPGKNSPLHF. As DNA, the CDR3 is TGCGCCAGCAACCCGCCGGGAAAAAATTCACCCCTCCACTTT. The chain couples TRBV4-1 to TRBJ1-6; no firm D call. The V gene's germline CDR1 is MGHRA and CDR2 YSYEKL. This CDR3 is built from 14 residues. V lost 7 bases to trimming and J lost 7 bases, with 14 bases between them.

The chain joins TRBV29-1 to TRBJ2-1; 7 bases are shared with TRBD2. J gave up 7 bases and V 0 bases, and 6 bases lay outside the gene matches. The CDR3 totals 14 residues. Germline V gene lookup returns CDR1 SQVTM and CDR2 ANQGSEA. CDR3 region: CSVEDRSGKNEQFF. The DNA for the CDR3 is TGCAGCGTTGAAGATCGGAGCGGGAAAAATGAGCAGTTCTTC.

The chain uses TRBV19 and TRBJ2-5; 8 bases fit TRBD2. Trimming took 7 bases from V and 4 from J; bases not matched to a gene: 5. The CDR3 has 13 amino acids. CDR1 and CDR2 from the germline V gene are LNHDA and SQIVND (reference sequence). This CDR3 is CASTTGGGETQYF. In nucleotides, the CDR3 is TGTGCCAGTACCACCGGGGGGGGAGAGACCCAGTACTTC.

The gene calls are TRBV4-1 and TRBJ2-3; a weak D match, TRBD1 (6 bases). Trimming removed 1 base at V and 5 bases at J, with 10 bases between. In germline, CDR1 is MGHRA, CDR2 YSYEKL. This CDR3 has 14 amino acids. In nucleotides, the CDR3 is TGCGCCAGCAGCCAAGTGACAGGTCAAGATACGCAGTATTTT. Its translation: CASSQVTGQDTQYF.

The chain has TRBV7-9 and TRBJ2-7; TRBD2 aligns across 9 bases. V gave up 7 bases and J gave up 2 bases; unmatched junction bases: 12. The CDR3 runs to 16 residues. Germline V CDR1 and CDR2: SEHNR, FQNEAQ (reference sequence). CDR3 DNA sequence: TGTGCCAGCAATAAGGACGGCGGGGGGGCTACCTACGAGCAGTACTTC. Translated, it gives CASNKDGGGATYEQYF.

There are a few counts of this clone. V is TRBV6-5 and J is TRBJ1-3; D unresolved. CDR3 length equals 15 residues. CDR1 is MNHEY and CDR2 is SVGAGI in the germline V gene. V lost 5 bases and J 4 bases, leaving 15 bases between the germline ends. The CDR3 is CASSALNFEGNTIYF. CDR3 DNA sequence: TGTGCCAGCAGTGCCCTCAATTTTGAGGGAAACACCATATATTTT.

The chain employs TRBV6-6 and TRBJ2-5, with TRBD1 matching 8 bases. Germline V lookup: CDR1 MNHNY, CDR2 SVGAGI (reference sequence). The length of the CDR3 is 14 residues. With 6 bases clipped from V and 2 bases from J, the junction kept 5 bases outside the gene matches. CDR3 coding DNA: TGTGCCAGCAGGGGGACAGGTTTTCAAGAGACCCAGTACTTC. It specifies CASRGTGFQETQYF.

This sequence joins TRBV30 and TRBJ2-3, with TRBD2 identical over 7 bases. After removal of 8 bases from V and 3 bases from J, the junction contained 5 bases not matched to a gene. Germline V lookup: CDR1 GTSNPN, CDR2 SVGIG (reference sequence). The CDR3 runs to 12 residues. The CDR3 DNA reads TGTGCCCGGACCGGGGGGACAGATACGCAGTATTTT. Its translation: CARTGGTDTQYF.

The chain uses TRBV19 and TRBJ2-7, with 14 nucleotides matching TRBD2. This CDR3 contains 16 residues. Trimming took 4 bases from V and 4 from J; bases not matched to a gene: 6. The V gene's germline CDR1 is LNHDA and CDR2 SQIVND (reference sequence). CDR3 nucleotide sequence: TGTGCCAGTAGTAGTTCCGGGACTAGCGGGAGTTACGAGCAGTACTTC. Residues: CASSSSGTSGSYEQYF.

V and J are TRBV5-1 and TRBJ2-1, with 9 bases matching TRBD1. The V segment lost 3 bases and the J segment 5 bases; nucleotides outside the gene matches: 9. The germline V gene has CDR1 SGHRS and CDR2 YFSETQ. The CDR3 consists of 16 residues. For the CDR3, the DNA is TGCGCCAGCAGCTGGGGGGGGGACAGGGTCGACAATGAGCAGTTCTTC. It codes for CASSWGGDRVDNEQFF.

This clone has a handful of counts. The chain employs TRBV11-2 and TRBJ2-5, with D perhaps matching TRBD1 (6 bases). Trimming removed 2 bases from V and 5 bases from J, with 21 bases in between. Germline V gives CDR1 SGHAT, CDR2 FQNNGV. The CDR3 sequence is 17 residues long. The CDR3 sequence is CASSLISKLLRGETQYF. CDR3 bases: TGTGCCAGCAGCTTAATAAGTAAACTCCTTAGGGGGGAGACCCAGTACTTC.

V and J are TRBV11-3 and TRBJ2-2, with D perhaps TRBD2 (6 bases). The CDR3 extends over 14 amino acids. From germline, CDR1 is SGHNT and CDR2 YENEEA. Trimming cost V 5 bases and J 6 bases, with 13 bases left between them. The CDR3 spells CASSMEGVAGELFF. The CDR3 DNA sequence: TGTGCCAGCAGCATGGAGGGCGTGGCCGGGGAGCTGTTTTTT.

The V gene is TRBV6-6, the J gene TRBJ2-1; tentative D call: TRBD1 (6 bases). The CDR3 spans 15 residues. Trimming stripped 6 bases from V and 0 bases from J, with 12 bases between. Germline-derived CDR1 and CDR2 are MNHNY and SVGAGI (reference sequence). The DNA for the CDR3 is TGTGCCAGCAGAGAGGGGGTTAGCTCCTACAATGAGCAGTTCTTC. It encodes CASREGVSSYNEQFF.

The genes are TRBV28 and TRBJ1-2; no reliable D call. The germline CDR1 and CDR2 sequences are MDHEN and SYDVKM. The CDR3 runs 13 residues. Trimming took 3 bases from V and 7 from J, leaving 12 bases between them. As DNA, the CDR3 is TGTGCCAGCAGTTTCGACGGTGGAGGTGGCTACACCTTC. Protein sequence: CASSFDGGGGYTF.

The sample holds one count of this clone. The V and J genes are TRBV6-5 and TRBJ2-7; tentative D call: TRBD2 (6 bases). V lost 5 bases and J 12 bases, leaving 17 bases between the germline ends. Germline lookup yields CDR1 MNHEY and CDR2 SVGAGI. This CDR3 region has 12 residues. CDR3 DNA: TGTGCCAGCAGTACTGGGACTTCGAGGGCGTACTTC. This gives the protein CASSTGTSRAYF.

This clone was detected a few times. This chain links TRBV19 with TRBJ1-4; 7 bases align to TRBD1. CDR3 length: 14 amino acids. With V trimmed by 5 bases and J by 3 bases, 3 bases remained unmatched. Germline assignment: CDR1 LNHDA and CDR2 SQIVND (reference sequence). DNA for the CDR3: TGTGCCAGTAGTCACAGGGGTGCTAATGAAAAACTGTTTTTT. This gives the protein CASSHRGANEKLFF.

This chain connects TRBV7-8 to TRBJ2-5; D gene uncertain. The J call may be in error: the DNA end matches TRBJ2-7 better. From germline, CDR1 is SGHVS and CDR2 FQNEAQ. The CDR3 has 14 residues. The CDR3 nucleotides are TGTGCCAGCAGCCGTGGATCGGGTACCTACGAGCAGTACTTC. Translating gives CASSRGSGTYEQYF.

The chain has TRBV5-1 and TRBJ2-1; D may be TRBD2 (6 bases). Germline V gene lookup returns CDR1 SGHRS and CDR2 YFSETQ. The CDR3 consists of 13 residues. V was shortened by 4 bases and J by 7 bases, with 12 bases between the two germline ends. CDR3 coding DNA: TGCGCCAGCAGCCCGGAGGGGTGGAATGAGCAGTTCTTC. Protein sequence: CASSPEGWNEQFF.

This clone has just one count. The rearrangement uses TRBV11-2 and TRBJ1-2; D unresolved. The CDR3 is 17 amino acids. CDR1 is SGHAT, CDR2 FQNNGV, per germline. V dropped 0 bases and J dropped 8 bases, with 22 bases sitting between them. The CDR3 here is CASSLDSAGSYSYGYTF. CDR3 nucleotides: TGTGCCAGCAGCTTAGATAGCGCAGGATCCTACTCCTACGGCTACACCTTC.

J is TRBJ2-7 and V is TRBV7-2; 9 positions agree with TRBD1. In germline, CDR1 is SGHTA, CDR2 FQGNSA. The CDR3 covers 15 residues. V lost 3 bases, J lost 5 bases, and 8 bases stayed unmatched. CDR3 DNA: TGTGCCAGCAGCTTTCTAGGACAGGGGAGGGACGAGCAGTACTTC. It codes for CASSFLGQGRDEQYF. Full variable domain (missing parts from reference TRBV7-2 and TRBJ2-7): GAGVSQSPSNKVTEKGKDVELRCDPISGHTALYWYRQSLGQGLEFLIYFQGNSAPDKSGLPSDRFSAERTGGSVSTLTIQRTQQEDSAVYLCASSFLGQGRDEQYFGPGTRLTVT.

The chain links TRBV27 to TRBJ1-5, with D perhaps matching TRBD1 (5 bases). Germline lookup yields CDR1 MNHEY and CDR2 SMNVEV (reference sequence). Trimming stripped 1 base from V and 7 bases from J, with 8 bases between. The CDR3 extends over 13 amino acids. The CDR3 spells CASSLFREQPQHF. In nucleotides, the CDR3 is TGTGCCAGCAGTTTATTCAGGGAACAGCCCCAGCATTTT.

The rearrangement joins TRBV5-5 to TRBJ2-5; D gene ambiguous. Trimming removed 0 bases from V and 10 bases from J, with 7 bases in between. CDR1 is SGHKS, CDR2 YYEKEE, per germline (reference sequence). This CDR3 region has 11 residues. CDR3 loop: CASSLERFQYF. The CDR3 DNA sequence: TGTGCCAGCAGCTTGGAGAGGTTCCAGTACTTC.

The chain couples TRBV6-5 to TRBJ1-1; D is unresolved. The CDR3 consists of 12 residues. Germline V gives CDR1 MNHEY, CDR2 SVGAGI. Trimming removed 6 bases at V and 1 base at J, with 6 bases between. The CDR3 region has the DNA TGTGCCAGCAGGAGGAGGAACACTGAAGCTTTCTTT. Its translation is CASRRRNTEAFF.

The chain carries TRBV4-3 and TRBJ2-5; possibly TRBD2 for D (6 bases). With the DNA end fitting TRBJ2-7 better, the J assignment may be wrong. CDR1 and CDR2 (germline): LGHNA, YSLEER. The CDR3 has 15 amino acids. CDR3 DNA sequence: TGCGCCAGCAGCCAAGAAGGGACTTCGTACTACGAGCAGTACTTC. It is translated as CASSQEGTSYYEQYF.

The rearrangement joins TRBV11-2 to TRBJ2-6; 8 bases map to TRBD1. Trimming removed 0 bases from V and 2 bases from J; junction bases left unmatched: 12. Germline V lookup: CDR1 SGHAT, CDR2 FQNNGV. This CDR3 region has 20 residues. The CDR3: CASSLDITGGAPPGANVLTF. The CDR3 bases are TGTGCCAGCAGCTTAGATATCACAGGGGGAGCCCCCCCTGGGGCCAACGTCCTGACTTTC. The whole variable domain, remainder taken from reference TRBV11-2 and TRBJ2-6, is EAGVAQSPRYKIIEKRQSVAFWCNPISGHATLYWYQQILGQGPKLLIQFQNNGVVDDSQLPKDRFSAERLKGVDSTLKIQPAKLEDSAVYLCASSLDITGGAPPGANVLTFGAGSRLTVL.

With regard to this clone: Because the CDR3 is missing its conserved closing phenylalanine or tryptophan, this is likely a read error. CDR3 residues: CASREGDGEQYL. For the CDR3, the DNA is TGCGCCAGCCGCGAGGGGGACGGCGAGCAGTACCTC. The V gene is TRBV5-1, the J gene TRBJ2-7; TRBD1 is a possible D gene (6 bases). The V gene's germline CDR1 is SGHRS and CDR2 YFSETQ. The CDR3 covers 12 residues. The ends were cut back, 7 bases at V and 6 bases at J, with 14 bases in the middle.